This T cell receptor (beta chain) was captured in a study of blood T cell repertoires in COVID-19 (dated by TCRdb to 2018 to 2021). For context, the study as a whole: Samples covering the acute and convalescent phases of COVID-19 were provided by collaborators in the United States, Italy and Spain. The material from the prospective study consisted of cDNA or gDNA derived from T cells, B-cell-depleted T cells, or PBMCs. Subjects who had been exposed to COVID-19, were actively infected with it, or had recovered from it provided the deeply sampled blood TCRbeta repertoires that made up the dataset. The repertoires were released in a freely available public database meant as a resource for research on the immune response to SARS-CoV-2. Samples were obtained from the ongoing ImmuneRACE study (first 160 participants) and from over 1,000 subjects provided by 6 global collaborators. Nearly every sample came with metadata listing a de-identified subject ID, COVID-19 status, age in years and sex. HLA class I and class II types, where available, came from metadata supplied by the sample provider rather than from assay-based typing. Overall results and qualifications from the work: Clinical and demographic metadata were provided uncurated, with the amount varying by source and participant.

Each collaborating institution followed its own protocols to collect whole blood in K2EDTA tubes. For TCRbeta analysis, collaborators shipped samples as frozen whole blood, isolated PBMCs, or DNA extracted from either of those sample types. TCRbeta CDR3 regions were amplified from genomic DNA by means of the immunoSEQ Assay, a bias-controlled multiplex PCR. In the source study's methods: The number of nucleated cells in each sample was estimated from the amplification of reference gene primers within the assay. To quantify the absolute abundance of each unique TCRbeta CDR3 rearrangement, sequence reads were collapsed and filtered. For each sample, productive Simpson clonality was calculated by taking the square root of Simpson's diversity index across productive rearrangements. TCRdb holds this immuneACCESS table with in-frame rearrangements only. Some clones are missing; in checked studies, unresolved V genes explain under half, and the rest has no known cause. The V and J calls and clone size are taken from that table; D and trimming were inferred from the DNA. The sample yields more than 250,000 clones; approximately 84% were counted once. The biggest ten clones account for approximately 9% of the sample.

This clone was counted once. This clone's antigen is unknown. No base quality values were provided; no much bigger clone lies one nucleotide off. The CDR3 runs 19 residues from the cysteine to the phenylalanine. Solely the CDR3 DNA is kept, with 57 bases framed from the first base. From V the trimming removes 4 bases and from J it removes 3 bases, while the gene matches leave 15 bases of the junction unaccounted for. As encoded in the germline V gene, CDR1 is SNHLY while CDR2 is FYNNEI. The sequenced sample was peripheral blood. Here the chain combines TRBV2 and TRBJ2-1; 10 central bases correspond to TRBD2. The origin of this receptor is a human donor in a cohort sampled during active COVID-19. The bases read TGTGCCAGCAGTGGGACTAGCGGCCGACTAATGGCCCTCTACAATGAGCAGTTCTTC. Translated, this gives CASSGTSGRLMALYNEQFF.